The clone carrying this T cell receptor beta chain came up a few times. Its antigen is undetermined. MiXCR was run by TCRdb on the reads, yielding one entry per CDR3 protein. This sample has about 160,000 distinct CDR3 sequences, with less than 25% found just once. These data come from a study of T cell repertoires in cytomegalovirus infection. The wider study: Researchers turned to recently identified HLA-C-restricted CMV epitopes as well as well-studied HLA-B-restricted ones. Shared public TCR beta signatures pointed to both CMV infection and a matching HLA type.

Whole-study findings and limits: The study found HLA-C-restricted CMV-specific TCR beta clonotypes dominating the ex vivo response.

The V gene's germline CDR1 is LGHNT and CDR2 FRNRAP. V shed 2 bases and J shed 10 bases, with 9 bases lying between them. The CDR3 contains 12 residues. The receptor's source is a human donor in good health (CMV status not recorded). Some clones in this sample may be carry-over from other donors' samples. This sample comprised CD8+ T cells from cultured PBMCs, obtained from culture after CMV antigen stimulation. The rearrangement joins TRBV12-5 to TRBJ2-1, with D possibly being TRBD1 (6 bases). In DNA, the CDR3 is TGTGCTAGTGGTTTGACCGGGACAGAGCAGTTCTTC. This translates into CASGLTGTEQFF.